This TCR beta chain is drawn from a study of response to subunit inactivated influenza vaccine. The study, taken as a whole, reports: The authors proposed limited new T cell recruitment per seasonal influenza vaccination.

CDR1 MNHEY and CDR2 SVGEGT come from the germline V gene. V was cut by 6 bases and J by 7 bases, with 10 bases left in between. The CDR3 loop spans 12 amino acids. TCRdb re-called the RT-PCR reads with MiXCR, one entry per CDR3 protein. The repertoire holds around 200,000 distinct CDR3 sequences, with around 9.2% as singletons. At least ten counts were recorded for this clonotype. Antigen unknown. Sequencing was performed on non-naive T cells sorted from PBMCs, taken on the day of vaccination. The genes are TRBV6-2 or TRBV6-3 and TRBJ2-1; tentatively, D is TRBD1 (6 bases). The TCR sequence derives from a man aged 45-60 years who received an inactivated influenza vaccine. This CDR3 reads CASSRDRNEQFF. CDR3 in DNA: TGTGCCAGCAGCCGAGACAGGAATGAGCAGTTCTTC.